This passage covers 30 T cell receptor beta chains from one sample sequenced in a study of blood T cell repertoires in COVID-19. Method: immunoSEQ multiplex PCR; TCRdb's copy keeps in-frame clones and lacks some. The sample shows some 220,000 clones, around 89% of them seen only once. Sequenced input: PBMCs or T cells enriched from blood (not recorded which). The receptors here all came from a woman under 30 in a cohort exposed to, infected with or recovered from COVID-19 (not recorded which).

V gene TRBV11-2 combines with J gene TRBJ1-2; a weak D match, TRBD1 (6 bases). This CDR3 has 15 amino acids. Germline-derived CDR1 and CDR2 are SGHAT and FQNNGV. Trimming removed 5 bases at V and 4 bases at J, with 17 bases between. The CDR3 sequence is CASSPGTPSLYGYTF. The CDR3 nucleotides are TGTGCCAGCAGCCCTGGGACACCCAGCCTCTATGGCTACACCTTC. Looking up the rest from reference TRBV11-2 and TRBJ1-2 gives the full variable domain: EAGVAQSPRYKIIEKRQSVAFWCNPISGHATLYWYQQILGQGPKLLIQFQNNGVVDDSQLPKDRFSAERLKGVDSTLKIQPAKLEDSAVYLCASSPGTPSLYGYTFGSGTRLTVV.

The chain links TRBV5-1 to TRBJ1-5; D not certain. The CDR3 loop spans 15 amino acids. Trimming took off 1 base at V and 0 bases at J, with 8 bases between the two ends. Germline values: CDR1 SGHRS, CDR2 YFSETQ. As DNA, the CDR3 is TGCGCCAGCAGCTTGATTGGAGCTAGCAATCAGCCCCAGCATTTT. Translated: CASSLIGASNQPQHF.

The gene calls are TRBV7-3 and TRBJ1-5; the D is unclear. Per the germline V gene, CDR1 is SGHTA and CDR2 is FQGTGA. The length of the CDR3 is 13 residues. V lost 2 bases and J lost 4, with 6 bases in between. The CDR3 nucleotides read TGTGCCAGCAGCTTAGAGCGGAATCAGCCCCAGCATTTT. Translating gives CASSLERNQPQHF.

The CDR3 is CASSLNHRSGNTIYF. The CDR3 DNA sequence: TGTGCCAGCAGCCTCAACCACAGGTCTGGAAACACCATATATTTT. The chain carries TRBV5-5 and TRBJ1-3; possible D gene TRBD1, 5 bases. The CDR3 contains 15 residues. Germline V gene data show CDR1 as SGHKS and CDR2 as YYEKEE (reference sequence). With 4 bases removed from V and 1 base from J, the gap between germline ends came to 12 bases.

The V gene is TRBV19, the J gene TRBJ2-2; 8 nucleotides line up with TRBD1. This CDR3 has 15 amino acids. V lost 9 bases to trimming and J lost 0 bases; unmatched junction nucleotides: 6. Germline CDR1 reads LNHDA; CDR2 reads SQIVND (reference sequence). In nucleotides, the CDR3 is TGTGCCAGCCGAACAGGGGGACCGAACACCGGGGAGCTGTTTTTT. Encoded protein: CASRTGGPNTGELFF.

The V gene is TRBV19, the J gene TRBJ1-1; 10 nucleotides match TRBD1. This CDR3 has 14 amino acids. Germline lookup yields CDR1 LNHDA and CDR2 SQIVND (reference sequence). Trimming took 6 bases from V and 3 from J; bases not matched to a gene: 4. The chain's CDR3 is CASRMTGGHTEAFF. DNA for the CDR3: TGTGCCAGTAGGATGACAGGGGGCCACACTGAAGCTTTCTTT.

The V gene is TRBV11-2, the J gene TRBJ1-3; D possibly corresponds to TRBD1 (5 bases). This CDR3 is built from 18 residues. Germline CDR1 is SGHAT and CDR2 is FQNNGV. V dropped 5 bases and J dropped 0 bases, with 20 bases sitting between them. The CDR3 nucleotides read TGTGCCAGCAGCCCAGGTCACAGGTTTGAACTCTCTGGAAACACCATATATTTT. This encodes CASSPGHRFELSGNTIYF.

This sequence joins TRBV28 and TRBJ1-1; perhaps TRBD1 as D (5 bases). The CDR3 consists of 13 residues. Per germline, CDR1 MDHEN and CDR2 SYDVKM. V lost 5 bases and J 0 bases, leaving 7 bases between the germline ends. The CDR3 DNA is TGTGCCAGCAGTCCAGGGCTGAACACTGAAGCTTTCTTT. Translation gives CASSPGLNTEAFF. Variable domain in full (rest from reference TRBV28 and TRBJ1-1): DVKVTQSSRYLVKRTGEKVFLECVQDMDHENMFWYRQDPGLGLRLIYFSYDVKMKEKGDIPEGYSVSREKKERFSLILESASTNQTSMYLCASSPGLNTEAFFGQGTRLTVV.

This clone was observed once. The chain is built from TRBV24-1 and TRBJ2-2; 7 nucleotides agree with TRBD1. From germline, CDR1 is KGHDR and CDR2 SFDVKD. Trimming took 10 bases from V and 2 from J; bases not matched to a gene: 3. CDR3 length: 13 residues. The CDR3 DNA sequence: TGTGCCACGGGACAGAGAAACACCGGGGAGCTGTTTTTT. This sequence encodes CATGQRNTGELFF.

V usage is TRBV28 and J usage is TRBJ1-2; D perhaps matches TRBD1 (5 bases). The V and J ends lost 7 bases and 4 bases respectively, with 16 bases between them. Per germline, CDR1 MDHEN and CDR2 SYDVKM. The CDR3 contains 14 residues. CDR3 region: CASNGRALLYGYTF. The CDR3 DNA follows: TGTGCCAGCAACGGCAGGGCCTTGCTCTATGGCTACACCTTC.

This clone was detected only once. The rearrangement joins TRBV13 to TRBJ1-4; D may be TRBD1 (5 bases). The germline CDR1 and CDR2 sequences are PRHDT and FYEKMQ (reference sequence). V was trimmed by 5 bases and J by 4 bases, leaving 11 bases between them. The CDR3 has 14 amino acids. The CDR3 region has the DNA TGTGCCAGCAGCCTCGGGGGACTTAATGAAAAACTGTTTTTT. This translates into CASSLGGLNEKLFF.

The chain has TRBV27 and TRBJ2-5; D perhaps matches TRBD2 (6 bases). V shed 5 bases and J shed 1 base, with 11 bases lying between them. Germline values: CDR1 MNHEY, CDR2 SMNVEV (reference sequence). The length of the CDR3 is 14 residues. The CDR3 region is CASSVRGVQETQYF. CDR3 nucleotide sequence: TGTGCCAGCAGTGTTCGCGGGGTCCAAGAGACCCAGTACTTC.

The V gene is TRBV10-3, the J gene TRBJ2-5; 10 bases match TRBD1. The V and J ends lost 9 bases and 3 bases, in that order; junction bases with no gene match: 1. From germline, CDR1 is ENHRY and CDR2 SYGVKD. This CDR3 is built from 12 residues. This CDR3 is CAMGTGEETQYF. DNA of the CDR3: TGTGCCATGGGGACAGGGGAAGAGACCCAGTACTTC.

The chain is built from TRBV27 and TRBJ1-1; weak D call: TRBD1 (5 bases). V lost 2 bases and J 1 base, leaving 14 bases between the germline ends. The CDR3 covers 16 residues. Germline CDR1 is MNHEY and CDR2 is SMNVEV (reference sequence). The CDR3 DNA sequence: TGTGCCAGCAGTTTAGCCCCAGGGTCTGCGAACACTGAAGCTTTCTTT. Translated, it gives CASSLAPGSANTEAFF.

The chain carries TRBV24-1 and TRBJ2-3; D is unresolved. Trimming took off 0 bases at V and 3 bases at J, with 6 bases between the two ends. CDR3 length: 14 residues. The V gene's germline CDR1 is KGHDR and CDR2 SFDVKD. CDR3 protein: CATSDLQRTDTQYF. In DNA, the CDR3 is TGTGCCACCAGTGATTTGCAACGGACAGATACGCAGTATTTT.

Only one count was recorded for this clone. V gene TRBV5-4 combines with J gene TRBJ1-2, with TRBD1 matching over 9 bases. CDR3 length: 14 amino acids. With V trimmed by 4 bases and J by 5 bases, 6 bases remained unmatched. The germline gives CDR1 SGHNT, CDR2 YYREEE (reference sequence). The CDR3 bases are TGTGCCAGCAGCAGACAGGGGGTTTGGTATGGCTACACCTTC. It specifies CASSRQGVWYGYTF.

In this sample, this clone turned up a few times. The chain recombines TRBV15 with TRBJ2-1; tentative D call: TRBD1 (5 bases). Germline CDR1 reads LNHNV; CDR2 reads YYDKDF (reference sequence). The CDR3 sequence is 17 residues long. Trimming removed 0 bases from V and 0 bases from J, with 12 bases in between. The chain's CDR3 is CATSREGQGGSYNEQFF. CDR3 DNA: TGTGCCACCAGCAGAGAGGGGCAGGGCGGCTCCTACAATGAGCAGTTCTTC.

The CDR3 reads CASSRFDTEAFF. The DNA for the CDR3 is TGTGCCAGCTCCCGGTTTGACACTGAAGCTTTCTTT. This chain connects TRBV6-5 to TRBJ1-1; D gene ambiguous. The CDR3 has 12 residues. The germline gives CDR1 MNHEY, CDR2 SVGAGI. V shed 8 bases and J shed 3 bases, with 10 bases lying between them.

The rearrangement joins TRBV11-3 to TRBJ2-5, with D perhaps TRBD2 (7 bases). V was shortened by 4 bases and J by 3 bases, with 18 bases between the two germline ends. The length of the CDR3 is 16 residues. Germline V lookup: CDR1 SGHNT, CDR2 YENEEA. The CDR3 spells CASSYGGPNSKETQYF. In DNA form, the CDR3 reads TGTGCCAGCAGCTACGGGGGGCCTAATAGTAAAGAGACCCAGTACTTC.

A few counts support this clone. The chain couples TRBV15 to TRBJ1-1; the D gene is possibly TRBD1 (5 bases). The ends were cut back, 0 bases at V and 7 bases at J, with 9 bases in the middle. CDR3 length: 13 amino acids. Germline CDR1 reads LNHNV; CDR2 reads YYDKDF (reference sequence). The CDR3: CATSRDRQGEAFF. In nucleotides, the CDR3 is TGTGCCACCAGCAGAGATCGGCAGGGTGAAGCTTTCTTT. Full variable domain (remainder filled in from reference TRBV15 and TRBJ1-1): DAMVIQNPRYQVTQFGKPVTLSCSQTLNHNVMYWYQQKSSQAPKLLFHYYDKDFNNEADTPDNFQSRRPNTSFCFLDIRSPGLGDTAMYLCATSRDRQGEAFFGQGTRLTVV.

The chain links TRBV19 to TRBJ1-1; 9 bases fit TRBD1. Unmatched junction bases numbered 5, after V lost 4 bases and J lost 11 bases. Germline V lookup: CDR1 LNHDA, CDR2 SQIVND (reference sequence). The CDR3 covers 12 residues. In nucleotides, the CDR3 is TGTGCCAGTAGTACCTGGACAGGGGTGGCTTTCTTT. Amino acids: CASSTWTGVAFF. The whole variable domain, remainder taken from reference TRBV19 and TRBJ1-1, is DGGITQSPKYLFRKEGQNVTLSCEQNLNHDAMYWYRQDPGQGLRLIYYSQIVNDFQKGDIAEGYSVSREKKESFPLTVTSAQKNPTAFYLCASSTWTGVAFFGQGTRLTVV.

The chain employs TRBV5-4 and TRBJ1-6, with TRBD1 matching 8 bases. V was clipped by 0 bases and J by 1 base; unmatched bases: 0. CDR1 is SGHNT, CDR2 YYREEE, per germline (reference sequence). The CDR3 extends over 16 amino acids. The CDR3 region has the DNA TGTGCCAGCAGCTTGGGACAGGGGTCCTATAATTCACCCCTCCACTTT. Its protein is CASSLGQGSYNSPLHF.

This clone was counted once. The CDR3 region has the DNA TGTGCCAGCAGGACATTACAGGGGAGTTGGACTGAAGCTTTCTTT. It specifies CASRTLQGSWTEAFF. This chain links TRBV6-5 with TRBJ1-1; 7 nucleotides match TRBD1. CDR1 and CDR2 (germline): MNHEY, SVGAGI. Unmatched junction bases numbered 12, after V lost 6 bases and J lost 5 bases. CDR3 size: 15 residues.

This clone was detected once. The rearrangement links TRBV4-1 to TRBJ1-5; D unresolved. CDR1 and CDR2 from the germline V gene are MGHRA and YSYEKL. V lost 3 bases and J lost 6, with 15 bases in between. CDR3 length: 15 residues. The CDR3 spells CASSQVPGRVQPQHF. In nucleotides, the CDR3 is TGCGCCAGCAGCCAGGTCCCTGGGAGGGTTCAGCCCCAGCATTTT.

This chain uses TRBV19 with TRBJ2-4; 8 bases match TRBD1. The germline V gene has CDR1 LNHDA and CDR2 SQIVND (reference sequence). J lost 8 bases, V lost 3 bases, and 0 bases had no gene match. The CDR3 sequence is 12 residues long. The CDR3 sequence: CASSMDRDIQYF. The DNA for the CDR3 is TGTGCCAGTAGTATGGACAGGGACATTCAGTACTTC.

The chain uses TRBV18 and TRBJ1-4, with 7 bases matching TRBD1. The V gene's germline CDR1 is KGHSH and CDR2 LQKENI. The CDR3 has 15 amino acids. Trimming took 6 bases from V and 7 from J; bases not matched to a gene: 11. CDR3 in DNA: TGTGCCAGCTCCCCCCGGGACAGCTCGGGTGAAAAACTGTTTTTT. This encodes CASSPRDSSGEKLFF.

This sequence joins TRBV11-1 and TRBJ2-3, with TRBD2 matching 8 bases. The germline CDR1 and CDR2 sequences are SGHAT and FQDESV (reference sequence). The trim removed 5 bases at V and 3 bases at J, leaving 7 bases unmatched. The length of the CDR3 is 15 residues. CDR3 residues: CASSPQLAETDTQYF. For the CDR3, the DNA is TGTGCCAGCAGCCCACAACTAGCGGAGACAGATACGCAGTATTTT.

In its sample, this clone was seen a few times. The chain uses TRBV5-6 and TRBJ1-2, with 8 bases that match TRBD1. This CDR3 is 15 amino acids long. Trimming at V came to 1 base and at J to 8 bases, leaving 10 bases not matched to a gene. The germline V gene has CDR1 SGHDT and CDR2 YYEEEE. The CDR3 loop reads CASSLFWDRTSGYTF. CDR3 coding DNA: TGTGCCAGCAGCTTGTTCTGGGACAGGACCTCCGGCTACACCTTC.

The genes are TRBV12-5 and TRBJ1-1; D remains ambiguous. This CDR3 spans 13 amino acids. V was shortened by 2 bases and J by 5 bases, with 9 bases between the two germline ends. Germline-derived CDR1 and CDR2 are LGHNT and FRNRAP. CDR3: CASGLTLTTEAFF. Written as DNA, the CDR3 is TGTGCTAGTGGTTTGACCCTTACAACTGAAGCTTTCTTT.

The chain has TRBV6-5 and TRBJ2-5, with a tentative D call TRBD2 (7 bases). CDR1 is MNHEY, CDR2 SVGAGI, per germline. The CDR3 is 15 residues long. The V end lost 2 bases, the J end lost 6 bases, and 16 bases lay between the germline ends. CDR3 DNA sequence: TGTGCCAGCAGTTACGATGGGGGGGCCAGGAAGACCCAGTACTTC. Its translation: CASSYDGGARKTQYF.